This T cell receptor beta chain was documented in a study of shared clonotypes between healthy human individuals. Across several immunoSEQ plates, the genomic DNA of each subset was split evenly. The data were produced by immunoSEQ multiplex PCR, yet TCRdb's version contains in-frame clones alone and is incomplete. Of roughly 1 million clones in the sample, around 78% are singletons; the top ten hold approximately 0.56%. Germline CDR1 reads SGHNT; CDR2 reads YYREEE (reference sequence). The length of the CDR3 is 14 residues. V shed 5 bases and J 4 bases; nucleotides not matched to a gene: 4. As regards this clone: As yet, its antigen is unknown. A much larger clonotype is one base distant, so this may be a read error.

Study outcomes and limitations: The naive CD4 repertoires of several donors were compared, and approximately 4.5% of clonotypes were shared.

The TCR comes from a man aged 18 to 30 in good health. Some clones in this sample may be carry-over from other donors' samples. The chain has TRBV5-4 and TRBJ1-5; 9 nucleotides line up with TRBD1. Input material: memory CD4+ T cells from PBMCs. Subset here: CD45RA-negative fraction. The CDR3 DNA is TGTGCCAGCAGTCCCGGGACAGGGAATCAGCCCCAGCATTTT. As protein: CASSPGTGNQPQHF.